This paragraph covers one T cell receptor (beta chain) sequence. Its antigen is unknown. The entry originates in a study of graft-versus-host responses after intestinal transplantation. Study-level background: Transplant recipients had multivisceral, liver-intestinal, or isolated intestinal grafts. Study-wide results and caveats: GvH clones turned up in recipient marrow; some had shown up first in ileum or blood.

TCRdb's table, derived via immunoSEQ multiplex PCR, lists solely in-frame clones and lacks some. The sample lists approximately 93,000 clones; roughly 92% were seen once. The CDR3 is 11 amino acids. CDR1 is MNHNY, CDR2 SVGAGI, per germline (reference sequence). V was shortened by 9 bases and J by 2 bases, with 6 bases between the two germline ends. The chain uses TRBV6-6 and TRBJ2-3; D is unclear. This TCR came from a human donor who was the organ donor for an intestinal transplant. The sequencing used unstimulated CD8+ T cells sorted from spleen or lymph node cells, collected before transplant. The CDR3 nucleotides read TGTGCCAGTAGATACACAGATACGCAGTATTTT. It encodes CASRYTDTQYF.